These 4 T cell receptor beta chains were all obtained from the same sample, sequenced in a study of T-cell memory formation after mild COVID-19. TCRdb called the 5' RACE reads again in MiXCR, with one record for every CDR3 protein. In the table there are roughly 250,000 distinct CDR3 sequences, about a sixth of which are singletons. Material for sequencing was PBMCs or a T cell subset sorted from them (not recorded which). These TCRs come from a man between 18 and 29 years old who had mild COVID-19 (a few samples of this study predate the infection). Cell type and time point are not known.

CDR3 protein: CASSLGQDRAYEQYF. CDR3 sequence (DNA): TGTGCCAGCAGCTTAGGACAGGATCGAGCCTACGAGCAGTACTTC. This sequence joins TRBV7-9 and TRBJ2-7; tentatively, D is TRBD1 (6 bases). CDR1 and CDR2 (germline): SEHNR, FQNEAQ (reference sequence). The CDR3 totals 15 residues. Trimming stripped 1 base from V and 2 bases from J, with 12 bases between.

V gene TRBV4-1 combines with J gene TRBJ1-6; D gene unclear. Germline V lookup: CDR1 MGHRA, CDR2 YSYEKL. There are 17 residues in the CDR3. V gave up 1 base and J gave up 0 bases, with 10 bases separating them. The CDR3 spells CASSQGSGSSYNSPLHF. The DNA of the CDR3 is TGCGCCAGCAGCCAAGGGTCAGGAAGCTCCTATAATTCACCCCTCCACTTT.

This clonotype was detected a few times. The chain combines TRBV27 with TRBJ1-2; TRBD1 matches at 7 bases. The germline CDR1 and CDR2 sequences are MNHEY and SMNVEV (reference sequence). The CDR3 covers 10 residues. V gave up 9 bases and J gave up 5 bases; unmatched junction bases: 0. The DNA of the CDR3 is TGTGCCAGACAGGGGTATGGCTACACCTTC. It translates to CARQGYGYTF.

The chain has TRBV12-3 or TRBV12-4 and TRBJ2-2, with 7 positions matching TRBD1. V trimming: 5 bases; J trimming: 0 bases; junction bases outside the gene matches: 3. CDR3 length: 15 residues. This CDR3 is CASSPGGTNTGELFF. The CDR3 DNA follows: TGTGCCAGCAGTCCAGGGGGTACGAACACCGGGGAGCTGTTTTTT.